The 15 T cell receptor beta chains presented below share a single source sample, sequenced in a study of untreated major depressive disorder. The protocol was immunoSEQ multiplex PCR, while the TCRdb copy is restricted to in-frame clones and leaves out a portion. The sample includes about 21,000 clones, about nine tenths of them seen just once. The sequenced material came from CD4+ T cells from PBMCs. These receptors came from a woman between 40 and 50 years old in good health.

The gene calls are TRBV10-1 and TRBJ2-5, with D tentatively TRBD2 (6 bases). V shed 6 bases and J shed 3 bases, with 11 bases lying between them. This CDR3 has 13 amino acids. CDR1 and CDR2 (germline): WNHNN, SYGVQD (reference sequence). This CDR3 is CASSVRGEETQYF. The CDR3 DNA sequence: TGCGCCAGCAGCGTACGCGGGGAAGAGACCCAGTACTTC.

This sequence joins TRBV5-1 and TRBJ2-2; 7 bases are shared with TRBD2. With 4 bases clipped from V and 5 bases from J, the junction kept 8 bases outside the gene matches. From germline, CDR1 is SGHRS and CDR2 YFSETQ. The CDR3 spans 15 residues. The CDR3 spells CASSRSGDPTGELFF. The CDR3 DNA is TGCGCCAGCAGCCGAAGCGGGGACCCGACCGGGGAGCTGTTTTTT.

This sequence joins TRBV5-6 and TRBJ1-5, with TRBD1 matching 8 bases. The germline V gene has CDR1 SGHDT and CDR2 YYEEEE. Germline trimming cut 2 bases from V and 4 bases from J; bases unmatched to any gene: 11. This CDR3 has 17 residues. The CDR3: CASSLRREDRVNQPQHF. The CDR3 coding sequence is TGTGCCAGCAGCTTAAGGCGCGAGGACAGGGTGAATCAGCCCCAGCATTTT.

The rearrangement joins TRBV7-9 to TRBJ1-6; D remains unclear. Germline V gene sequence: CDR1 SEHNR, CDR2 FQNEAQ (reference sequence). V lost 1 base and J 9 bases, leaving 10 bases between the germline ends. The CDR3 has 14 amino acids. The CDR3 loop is CASSLDPGVSPLHF. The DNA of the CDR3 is TGTGCCAGCAGCTTAGACCCAGGAGTTTCACCCCTCCACTTT.

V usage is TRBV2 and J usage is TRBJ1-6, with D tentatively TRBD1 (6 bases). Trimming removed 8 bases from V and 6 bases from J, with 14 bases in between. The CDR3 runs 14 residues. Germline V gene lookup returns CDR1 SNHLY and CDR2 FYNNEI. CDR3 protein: CASGGRDFNSPLHF. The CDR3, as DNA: TGTGCCAGCGGGGGGCGGGATTTTAATTCACCCCTCCACTTT.

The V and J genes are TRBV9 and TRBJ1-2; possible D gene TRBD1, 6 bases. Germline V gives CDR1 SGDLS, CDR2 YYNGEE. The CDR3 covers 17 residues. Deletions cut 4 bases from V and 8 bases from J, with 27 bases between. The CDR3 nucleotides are TGTGCCAGCAGCCGAGGGCAGGGGCAGGGTGATTTGCGGGGCTACACCTTC. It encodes CASSRGQGQGDLRGYTF.

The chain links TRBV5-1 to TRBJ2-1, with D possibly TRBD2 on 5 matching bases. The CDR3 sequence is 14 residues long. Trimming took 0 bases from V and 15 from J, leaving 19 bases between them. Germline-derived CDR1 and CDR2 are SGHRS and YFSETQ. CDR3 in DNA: TGCGCCAGCAGCTTGGGGGAATCCGGACTTATGCGGTTCTTC. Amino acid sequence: CASSLGESGLMRFF.

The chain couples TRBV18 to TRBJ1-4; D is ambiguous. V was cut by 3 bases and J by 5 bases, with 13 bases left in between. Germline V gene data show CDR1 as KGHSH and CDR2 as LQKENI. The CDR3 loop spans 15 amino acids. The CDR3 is CASSPRRNTNEKLFF. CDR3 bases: TGTGCCAGCTCACCTCGGCGGAATACCAATGAAAAACTGTTTTTT.

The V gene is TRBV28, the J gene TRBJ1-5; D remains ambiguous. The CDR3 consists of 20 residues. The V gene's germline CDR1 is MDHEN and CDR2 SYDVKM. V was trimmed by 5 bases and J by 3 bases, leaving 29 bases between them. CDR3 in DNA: TGTGCCAGCAGTCCCTACAACATACTGGAGAGTGCCCTTATCAATCAGCCCCAGCATTTT. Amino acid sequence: CASSPYNILESALINQPQHF.

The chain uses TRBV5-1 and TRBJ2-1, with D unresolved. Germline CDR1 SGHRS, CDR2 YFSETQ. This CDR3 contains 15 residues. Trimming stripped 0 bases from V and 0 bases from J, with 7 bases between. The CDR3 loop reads CASSLGSSSYNEQFF. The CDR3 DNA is TGCGCCAGCAGCTTGGGTAGCAGCTCCTACAATGAGCAGTTCTTC.

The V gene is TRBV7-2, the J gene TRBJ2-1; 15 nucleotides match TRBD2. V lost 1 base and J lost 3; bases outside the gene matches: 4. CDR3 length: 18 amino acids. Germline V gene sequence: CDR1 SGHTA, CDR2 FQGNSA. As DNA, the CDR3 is TGTGCCAGCAGCTTAGAAGGGACTAGCGGGAGGTACTACAATGAGCAGTTCTTC. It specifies CASSLEGTSGRYYNEQFF.

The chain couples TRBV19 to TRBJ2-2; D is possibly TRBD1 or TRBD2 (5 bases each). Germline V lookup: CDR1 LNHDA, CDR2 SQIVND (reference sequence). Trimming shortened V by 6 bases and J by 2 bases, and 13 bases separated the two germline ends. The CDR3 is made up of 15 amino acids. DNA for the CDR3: TGTGCCAGTAGGGATGGGACGTTTAACACCGGGGAGCTGTTTTTT. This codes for CASRDGTFNTGELFF. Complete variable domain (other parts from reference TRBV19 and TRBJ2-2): DGGITQSPKYLFRKEGQNVTLSCEQNLNHDAMYWYRQDPGQGLRLIYYSQIVNDFQKGDIAEGYSVSREKKESFPLTVTSAQKNPTAFYLCASRDGTFNTGELFFGEGSRLTVL.

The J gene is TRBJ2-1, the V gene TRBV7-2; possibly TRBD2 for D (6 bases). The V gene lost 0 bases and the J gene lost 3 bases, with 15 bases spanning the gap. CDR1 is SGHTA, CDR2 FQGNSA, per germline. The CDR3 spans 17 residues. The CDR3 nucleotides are TGTGCCAGCAGCTTAGCTATTCGGGGGACGATCTACAATGAGCAGTTCTTC. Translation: CASSLAIRGTIYNEQFF.

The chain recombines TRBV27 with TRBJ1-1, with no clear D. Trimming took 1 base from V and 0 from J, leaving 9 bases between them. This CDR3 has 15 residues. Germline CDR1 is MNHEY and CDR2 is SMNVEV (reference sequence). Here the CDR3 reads CASSLLGTLNTEAFF. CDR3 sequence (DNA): TGTGCCAGCAGTTTATTAGGCACCCTGAACACTGAAGCTTTCTTT.

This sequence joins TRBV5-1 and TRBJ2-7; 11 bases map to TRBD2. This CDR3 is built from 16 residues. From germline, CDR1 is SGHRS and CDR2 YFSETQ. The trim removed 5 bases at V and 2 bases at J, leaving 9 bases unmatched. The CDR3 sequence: CASSGTSGVRTYEQYF. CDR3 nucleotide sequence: TGCGCCAGCAGTGGGACTAGCGGAGTTAGGACCTACGAGCAGTACTTC.